This entry features one T cell receptor beta chain sequence. Looked up from germline, CDR1 is MNHEY and CDR2 is SVGAGI. The CDR3 totals 12 residues. Between the trimmed V and J ends, which lost 6 bases and 4 bases, there was a span of 6 bases. This sample was included in a study of blood T cell repertoires in COVID-19. Study as a whole: From the United States, Italy and Spain came samples of acute and convalescent COVID-19. From T cells, B-cell-depleted T cells, or PBMCs came the material, which was cDNA or gDNA.

Under the authors' procedure: Reference gene primer amplification gave nucleated cell count estimates. Some clones are missing from TCRdb's copy, which holds only in-frame ones; the method was immunoSEQ multiplex PCR. From that table come the V and J calls and clone size; the DNA was used to work out D and trimming. The top ten hold roughly 4.1% of the sample, which has about 98,000 clones, approximately 82% seen once. V is TRBV6-5 and J is TRBJ1-4; D not certain. The sequenced sample was peripheral blood. The sequence came from a man between 60 and 75 years old with acute or convalescent COVID-19. CDR3 coding DNA: TGTGCCAGCAGGTCCAATAATGAAAAACTGTTTTTT. Translated, it gives CASRSNNEKLFF.